This T cell receptor (beta chain) was captured in a study of blood T cell repertoires in COVID-19. V lost 5 bases to trimming and J lost 6 bases, with 13 bases between them. The CDR3 is 13 residues long. In germline, CDR1 is MNHNY, CDR2 SVGAGI (reference sequence). Assay: immunoSEQ multiplex PCR; the TCRdb copy retains only in-frame clones and omits some. Here the sample spans fewer than 200,000 clones, roughly 90% being singletons. The material sequenced was peripheral blood. The chain uses TRBV6-6 and TRBJ1-2, with D unresolved. The receptor was derived from a man in his fifties or sixties with acute or convalescent COVID-19. CDR3 sequence reads: CASSPQEGDGYTF. DNA of the CDR3: TGTGCCAGCAGTCCCCAGGAAGGTGATGGCTACACCTTC.